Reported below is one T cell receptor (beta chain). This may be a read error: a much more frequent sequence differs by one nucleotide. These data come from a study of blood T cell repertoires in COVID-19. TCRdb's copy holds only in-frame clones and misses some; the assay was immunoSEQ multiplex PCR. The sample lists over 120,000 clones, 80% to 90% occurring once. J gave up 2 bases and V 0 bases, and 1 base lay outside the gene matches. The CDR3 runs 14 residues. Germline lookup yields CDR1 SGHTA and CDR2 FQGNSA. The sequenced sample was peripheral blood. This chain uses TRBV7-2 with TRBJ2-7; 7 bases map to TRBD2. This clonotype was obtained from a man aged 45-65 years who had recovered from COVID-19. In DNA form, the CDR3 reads TGTGCCAGCAGCTTAGCAGCGGGGCCCTACGAGCAGTACTTC. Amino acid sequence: CASSLAAGPYEQYF.